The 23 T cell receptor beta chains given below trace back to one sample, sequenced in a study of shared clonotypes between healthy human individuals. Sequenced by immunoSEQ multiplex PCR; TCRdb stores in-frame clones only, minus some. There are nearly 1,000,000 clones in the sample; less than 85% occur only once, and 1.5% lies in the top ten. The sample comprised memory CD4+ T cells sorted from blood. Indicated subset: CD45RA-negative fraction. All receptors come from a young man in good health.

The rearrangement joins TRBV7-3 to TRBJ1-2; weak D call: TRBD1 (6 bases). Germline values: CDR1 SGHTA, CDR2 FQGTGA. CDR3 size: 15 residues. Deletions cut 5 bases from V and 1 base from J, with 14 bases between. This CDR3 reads CASSPGDIFNYGYTF. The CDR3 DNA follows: TGTGCCAGCAGCCCCGGGGACATTTTTAACTATGGCTACACCTTC. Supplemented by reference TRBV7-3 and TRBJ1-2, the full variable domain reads GAGVSQTPSNKVTEKGKYVELRCDPISGHTALYWYRQSLGQGPEFLIYFQGTGAADDSGLPNDRFFAVRPEGSVSTLKIQRTERGDSAVYLCASSPGDIFNYGYTFGSGTRLTVV.

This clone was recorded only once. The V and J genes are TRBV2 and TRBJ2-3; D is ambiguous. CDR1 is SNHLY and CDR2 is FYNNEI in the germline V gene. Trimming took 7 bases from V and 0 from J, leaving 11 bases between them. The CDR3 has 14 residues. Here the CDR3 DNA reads TGTGCCAGCAACGGATTTTCTAGCACAGATACGCAGTATTTT. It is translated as CASNGFSSTDTQYF. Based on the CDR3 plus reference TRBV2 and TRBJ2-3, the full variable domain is EPEVTQTPSHQVTQMGQEVILRCVPISNHLYFYWYRQILGQKVEFLVSFYNNEISEKSEIFDDQFSVERPDGSNFTLKIRSTKLEDSAMYFCASNGFSSTDTQYFGPGTRLTVL.

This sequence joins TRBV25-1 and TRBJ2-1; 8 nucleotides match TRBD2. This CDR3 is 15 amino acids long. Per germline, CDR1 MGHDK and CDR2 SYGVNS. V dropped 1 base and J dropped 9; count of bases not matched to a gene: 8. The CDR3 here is CASSESQRERIEQFF. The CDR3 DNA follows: TGTGCCAGCAGTGAATCCCAGCGGGAGAGGATTGAGCAGTTCTTC.

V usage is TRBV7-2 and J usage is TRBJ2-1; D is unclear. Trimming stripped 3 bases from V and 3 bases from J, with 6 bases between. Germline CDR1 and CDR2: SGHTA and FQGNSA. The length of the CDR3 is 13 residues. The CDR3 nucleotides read TGTGCCAGCAGCTTTTCCCGCTACAATGAGCAGTTCTTC. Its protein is CASSFSRYNEQFF.

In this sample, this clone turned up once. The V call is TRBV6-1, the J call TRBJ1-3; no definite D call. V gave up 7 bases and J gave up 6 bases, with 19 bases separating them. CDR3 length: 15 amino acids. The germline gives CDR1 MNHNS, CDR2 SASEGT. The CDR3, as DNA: TGTGCCAGCAAGAGAGGGATAACCGGTGAAAACACCATATATTTT. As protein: CASKRGITGENTIYF.

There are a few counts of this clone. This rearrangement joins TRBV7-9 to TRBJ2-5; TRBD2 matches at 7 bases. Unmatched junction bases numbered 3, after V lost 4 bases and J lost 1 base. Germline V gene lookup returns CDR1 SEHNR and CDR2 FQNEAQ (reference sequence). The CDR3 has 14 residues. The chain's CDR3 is CASSSAGVQETQYF. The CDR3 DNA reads TGTGCCAGCAGCTCCGCGGGGGTCCAAGAGACCCAGTACTTC.

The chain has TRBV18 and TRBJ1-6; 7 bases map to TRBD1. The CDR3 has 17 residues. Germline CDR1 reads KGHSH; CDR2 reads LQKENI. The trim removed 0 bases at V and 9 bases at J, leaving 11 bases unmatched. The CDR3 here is CASSPPPETGWGSPLHF. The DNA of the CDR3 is TGTGCCAGCTCACCACCCCCAGAGACAGGGTGGGGTTCACCCCTCCACTTT.

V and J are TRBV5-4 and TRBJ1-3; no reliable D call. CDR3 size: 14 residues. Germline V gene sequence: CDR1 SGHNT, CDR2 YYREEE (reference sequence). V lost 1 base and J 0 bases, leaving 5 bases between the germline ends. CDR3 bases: TGTGCCAGCAGCTTGAAGGGCTCTGGAAACACCATATATTTT. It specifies CASSLKGSGNTIYF.

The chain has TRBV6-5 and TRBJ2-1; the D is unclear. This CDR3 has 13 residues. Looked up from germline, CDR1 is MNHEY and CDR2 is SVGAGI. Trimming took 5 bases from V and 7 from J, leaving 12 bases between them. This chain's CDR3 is CASSTPSFNEQFF. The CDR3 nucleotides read TGTGCCAGCAGTACCCCCAGTTTTAATGAGCAGTTCTTC.

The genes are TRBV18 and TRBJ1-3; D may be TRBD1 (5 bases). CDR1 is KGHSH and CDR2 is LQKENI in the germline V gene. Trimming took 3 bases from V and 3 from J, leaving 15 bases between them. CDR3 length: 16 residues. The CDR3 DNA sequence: TGTGCCAGCTCACCTTCCAGGGTAGACCTTGGAAACACCATATATTTT. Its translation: CASSPSRVDLGNTIYF. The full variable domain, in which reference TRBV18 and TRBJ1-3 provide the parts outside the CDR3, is NAGVMQNPRHLVRRRGQEARLRCSPMKGHSHVYWYRQLPEEGLKFMVYLQKENIIDESGMPKERFSAEFPKEGPSILRIQQVVRGDSAAYFCASSPSRVDLGNTIYFGEGSWLTVV.

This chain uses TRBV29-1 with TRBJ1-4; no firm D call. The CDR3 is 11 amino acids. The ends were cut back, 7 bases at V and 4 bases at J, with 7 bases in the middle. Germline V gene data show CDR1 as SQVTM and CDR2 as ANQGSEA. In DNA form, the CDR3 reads TGCAGCGGTCGGGATAATGAAAAACTGTTTTTT. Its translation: CSGRDNEKLFF.

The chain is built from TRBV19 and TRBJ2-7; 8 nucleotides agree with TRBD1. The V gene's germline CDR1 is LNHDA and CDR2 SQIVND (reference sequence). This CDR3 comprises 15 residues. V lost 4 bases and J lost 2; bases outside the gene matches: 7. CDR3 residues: CASSNPGQGTYEQYF. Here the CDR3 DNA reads TGTGCCAGTAGTAACCCAGGACAGGGCACCTACGAGCAGTACTTC.

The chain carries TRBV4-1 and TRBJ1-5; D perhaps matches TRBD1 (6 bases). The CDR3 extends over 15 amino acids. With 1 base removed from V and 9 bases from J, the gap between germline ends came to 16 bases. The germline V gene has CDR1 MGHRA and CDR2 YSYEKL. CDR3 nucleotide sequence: TGCGCCAGCAGCCAAGGAGGTCAGGGGATTGGGCCCCAGCATTTT. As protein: CASSQGGQGIGPQHF.

Here the CDR3 reads CASRDRASYNEQFF. The CDR3 coding sequence is TGTGCCAGCAGGGACAGGGCCTCCTACAATGAGCAGTTCTTC. This chain joins TRBV28 and TRBJ2-1; 8 bases map to TRBD1. Germline assignment: CDR1 MDHEN and CDR2 SYDVKM. This CDR3 spans 14 amino acids. With 6 bases clipped from V and 0 bases from J, the junction kept 1 base outside the gene matches.

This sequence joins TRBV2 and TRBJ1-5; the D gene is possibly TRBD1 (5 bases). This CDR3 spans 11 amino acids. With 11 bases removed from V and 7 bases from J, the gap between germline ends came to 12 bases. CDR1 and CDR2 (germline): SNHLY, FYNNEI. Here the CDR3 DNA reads TGTGCCTCCGGGGGGGGGCAGCCCCAGCATTTT. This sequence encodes CASGGGQPQHF.

The CDR3 here is CASSLASRETTQYF. The DNA for the CDR3 is TGTGCCAGCAGCTTAGCGTCTAGGGAGACTACGCAGTATTTT. The gene calls are TRBV7-2 and TRBJ2-3; maybe TRBD2 (5 bases). The ends were cut back, 0 bases at V and 8 bases at J, with 12 bases in the middle. The CDR3 extends over 14 amino acids. Germline V gene sequence: CDR1 SGHTA, CDR2 FQGNSA.

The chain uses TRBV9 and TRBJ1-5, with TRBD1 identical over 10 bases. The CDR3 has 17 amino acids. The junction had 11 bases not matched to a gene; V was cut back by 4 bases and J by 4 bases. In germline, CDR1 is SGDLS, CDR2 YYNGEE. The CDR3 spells CASSPRRTGGRNQPQHF. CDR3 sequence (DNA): TGTGCCAGCAGCCCAAGAAGGACAGGGGGGAGGAATCAGCCCCAGCATTTT.

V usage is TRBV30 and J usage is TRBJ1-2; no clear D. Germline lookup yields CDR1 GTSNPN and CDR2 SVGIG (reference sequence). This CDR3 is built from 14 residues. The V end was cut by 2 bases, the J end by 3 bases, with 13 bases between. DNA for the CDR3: TGTGCCTGGAGTCCCCGGCCCGGTGACTATGGCTACACCTTC. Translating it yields CAWSPRPGDYGYTF.

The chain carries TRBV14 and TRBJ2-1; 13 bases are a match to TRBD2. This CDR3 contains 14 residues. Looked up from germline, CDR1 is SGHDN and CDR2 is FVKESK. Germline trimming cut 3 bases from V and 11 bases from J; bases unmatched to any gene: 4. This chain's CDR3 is CASSQTSGRTQQFF. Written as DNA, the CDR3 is TGTGCCAGCAGCCAGACTAGCGGGAGGACGCAGCAGTTCTTC.

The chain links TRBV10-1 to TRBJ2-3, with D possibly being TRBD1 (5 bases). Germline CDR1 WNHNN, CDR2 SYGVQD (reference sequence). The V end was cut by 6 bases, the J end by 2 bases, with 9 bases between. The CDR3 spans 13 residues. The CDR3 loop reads CASSGHLTDTQYF. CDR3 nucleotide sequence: TGCGCCAGCAGCGGACATCTCACAGATACGCAGTATTTT.

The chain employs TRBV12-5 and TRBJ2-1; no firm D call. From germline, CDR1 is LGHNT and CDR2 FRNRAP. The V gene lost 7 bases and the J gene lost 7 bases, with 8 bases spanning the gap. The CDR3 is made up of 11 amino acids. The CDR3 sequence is CASAAWNEQFF. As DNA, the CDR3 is TGTGCTAGTGCCGCCTGGAATGAGCAGTTCTTC.

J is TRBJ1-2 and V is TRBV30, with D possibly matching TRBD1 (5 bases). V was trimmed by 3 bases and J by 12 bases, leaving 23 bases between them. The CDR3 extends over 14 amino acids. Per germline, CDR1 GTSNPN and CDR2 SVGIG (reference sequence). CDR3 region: CAWSEGPSTFEDTF. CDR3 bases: TGTGCCTGGAGCGAGGGACCGTCAACTTTTGAAGACACCTTC.

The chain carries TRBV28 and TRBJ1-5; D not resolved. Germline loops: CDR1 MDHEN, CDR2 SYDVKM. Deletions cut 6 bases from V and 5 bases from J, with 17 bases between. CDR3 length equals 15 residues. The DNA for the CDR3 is TGTGCCAGCAGCCCTTGGGGAGGATGGGATCAGCCCCAGCATTTT. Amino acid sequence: CASSPWGGWDQPQHF.